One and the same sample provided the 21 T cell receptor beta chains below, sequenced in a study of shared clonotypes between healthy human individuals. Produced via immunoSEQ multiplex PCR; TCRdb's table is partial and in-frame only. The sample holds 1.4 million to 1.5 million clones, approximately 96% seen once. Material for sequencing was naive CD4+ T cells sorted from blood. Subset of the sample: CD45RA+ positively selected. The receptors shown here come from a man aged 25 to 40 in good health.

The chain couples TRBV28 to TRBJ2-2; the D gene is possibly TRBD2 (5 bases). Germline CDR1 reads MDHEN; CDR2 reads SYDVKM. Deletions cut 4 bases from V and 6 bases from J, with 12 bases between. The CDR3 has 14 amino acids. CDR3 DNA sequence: TGTGCCAGCAGTTCCGTACTAGTTGCCGGGGAGCTGTTTTTT. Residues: CASSSVLVAGELFF.

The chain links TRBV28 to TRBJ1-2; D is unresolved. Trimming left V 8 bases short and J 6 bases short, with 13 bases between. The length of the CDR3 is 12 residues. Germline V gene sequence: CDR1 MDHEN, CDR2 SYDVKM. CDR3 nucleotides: TGTGCCAGCGGCTTCCGTGGGCATGGCTACACCTTC. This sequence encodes CASGFRGHGYTF.

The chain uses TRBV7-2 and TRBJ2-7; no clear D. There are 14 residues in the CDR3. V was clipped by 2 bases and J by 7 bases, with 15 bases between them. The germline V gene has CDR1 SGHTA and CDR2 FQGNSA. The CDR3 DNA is TGTGCCAGCAGCTTAAACCCTGTGTCAGGAGAGCAGTACTTC. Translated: CASSLNPVSGEQYF.

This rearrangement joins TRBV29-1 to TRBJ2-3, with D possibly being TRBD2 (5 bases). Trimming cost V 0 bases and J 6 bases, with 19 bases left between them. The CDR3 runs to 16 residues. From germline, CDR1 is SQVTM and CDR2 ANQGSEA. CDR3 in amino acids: CSVEEEEGPRMDTQYF. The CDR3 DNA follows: TGCAGCGTTGAAGAAGAAGAGGGCCCGAGGATGGATACGCAGTATTTT.

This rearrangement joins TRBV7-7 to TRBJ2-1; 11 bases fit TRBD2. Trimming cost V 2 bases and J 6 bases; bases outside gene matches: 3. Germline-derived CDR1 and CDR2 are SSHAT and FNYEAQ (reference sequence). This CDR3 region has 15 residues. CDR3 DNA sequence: TGTGCCAGCAGCTTAACTAGCGGGAGCGGCAATGAGCAGTTCTTC. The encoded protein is CASSLTSGSGNEQFF.

The CDR3 bases are TGTGCCAGCAGCTTGGCCGGGGGGTCCGGGGAGCTGTTTTTT. Translated: CASSLAGGSGELFF. The chain couples TRBV5-6 to TRBJ2-2, with 7 bases lining up with TRBD2. In germline, CDR1 is SGHDT, CDR2 YYEEEE. J gave up 6 bases and V 0 bases, and 2 bases lay outside the gene matches. There are 14 residues in the CDR3.

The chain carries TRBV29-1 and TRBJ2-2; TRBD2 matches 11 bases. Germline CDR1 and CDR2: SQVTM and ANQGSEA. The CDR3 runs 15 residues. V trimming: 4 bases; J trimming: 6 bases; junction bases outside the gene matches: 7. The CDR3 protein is CSVGPLAGVPGELFF. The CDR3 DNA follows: TGCAGCGTTGGGCCACTAGCGGGAGTTCCCGGGGAGCTGTTTTTT.

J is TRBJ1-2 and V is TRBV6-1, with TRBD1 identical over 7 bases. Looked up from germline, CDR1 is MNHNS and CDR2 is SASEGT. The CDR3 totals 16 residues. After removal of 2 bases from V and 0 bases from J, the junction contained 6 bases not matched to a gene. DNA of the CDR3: TGTGCCAGCAGTGAACAGGGGGTCCCGACTAACTATGGCTACACCTTC. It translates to CASSEQGVPTNYGYTF.

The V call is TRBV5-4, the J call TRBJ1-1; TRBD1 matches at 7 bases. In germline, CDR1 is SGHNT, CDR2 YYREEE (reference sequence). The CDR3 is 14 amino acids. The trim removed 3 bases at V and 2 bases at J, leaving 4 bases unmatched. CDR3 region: CASSYYRGNTEAFF. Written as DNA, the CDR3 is TGTGCCAGCAGCTATTACAGGGGAAACACTGAAGCTTTCTTT.

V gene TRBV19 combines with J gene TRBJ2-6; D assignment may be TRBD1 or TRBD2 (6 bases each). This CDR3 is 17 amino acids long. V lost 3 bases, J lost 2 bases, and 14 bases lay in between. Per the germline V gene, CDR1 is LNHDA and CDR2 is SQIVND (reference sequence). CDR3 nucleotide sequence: TGTGCCAGTAGTATTTTCTCCGGGGGCGCTGGGGCCAACGTCCTGACTTTC. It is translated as CASSIFSGGAGANVLTF. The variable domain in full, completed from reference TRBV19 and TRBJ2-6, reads DGGITQSPKYLFRKEGQNVTLSCEQNLNHDAMYWYRQDPGQGLRLIYYSQIVNDFQKGDIAEGYSVSREKKESFPLTVTSAQKNPTAFYLCASSIFSGGAGANVLTFGAGSRLTVL.

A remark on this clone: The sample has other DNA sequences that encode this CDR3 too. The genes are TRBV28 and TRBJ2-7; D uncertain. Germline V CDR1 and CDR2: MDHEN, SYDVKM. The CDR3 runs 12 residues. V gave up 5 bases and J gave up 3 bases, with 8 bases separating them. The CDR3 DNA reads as TGTGCCAGCAGTCTCCTCCACTACGAGCAGTACTTC. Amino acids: CASSLLHYEQYF.

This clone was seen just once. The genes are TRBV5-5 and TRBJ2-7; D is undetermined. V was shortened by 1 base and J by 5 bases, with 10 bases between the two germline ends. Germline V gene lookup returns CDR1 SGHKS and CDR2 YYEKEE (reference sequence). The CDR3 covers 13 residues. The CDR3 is CASSLFWSDEQYF. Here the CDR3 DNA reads TGTGCCAGCAGCTTGTTCTGGTCAGACGAGCAGTACTTC.

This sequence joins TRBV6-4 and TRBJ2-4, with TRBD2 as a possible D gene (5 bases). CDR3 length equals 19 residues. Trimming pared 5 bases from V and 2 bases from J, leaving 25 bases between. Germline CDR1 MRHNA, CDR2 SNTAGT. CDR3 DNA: TGTGCCAGCAGTCCGGAGGATAATGGGGTGGTTGGGACCAAAAACATTCAGTACTTC. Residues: CASSPEDNGVVGTKNIQYF.

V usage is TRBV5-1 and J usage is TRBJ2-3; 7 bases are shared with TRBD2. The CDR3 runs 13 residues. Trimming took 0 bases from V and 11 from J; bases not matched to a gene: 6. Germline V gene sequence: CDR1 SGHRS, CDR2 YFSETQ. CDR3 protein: CASSLGAGIWQYF. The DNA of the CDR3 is TGCGCCAGCAGCTTGGGAGCGGGGATTTGGCAGTATTTT. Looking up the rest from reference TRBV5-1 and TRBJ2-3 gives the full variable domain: KAGVTQTPRYLIKTRGQQVTLSCSPISGHRSVSWYQQTPGQGLQFLFEYFSETQRNKGNFPGRFSGRQFSNSRSEMNVSTLELGDSALYLCASSLGAGIWQYFGPGTRLTVL.

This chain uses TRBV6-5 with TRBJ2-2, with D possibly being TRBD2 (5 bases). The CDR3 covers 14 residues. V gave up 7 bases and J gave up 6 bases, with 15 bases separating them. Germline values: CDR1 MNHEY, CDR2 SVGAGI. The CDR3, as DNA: TGTGCCAGCACCCGAATAGGGAGATCCGGGGAGCTGTTTTTT. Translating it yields CASTRIGRSGELFF.

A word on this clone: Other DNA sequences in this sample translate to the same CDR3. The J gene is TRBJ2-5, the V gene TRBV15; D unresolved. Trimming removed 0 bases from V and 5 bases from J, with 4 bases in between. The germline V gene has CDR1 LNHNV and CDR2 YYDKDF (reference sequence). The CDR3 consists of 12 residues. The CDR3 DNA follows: TGTGCCACCAGCAGAGATTCGGAGACCCAGTACTTC. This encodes CATSRDSETQYF.

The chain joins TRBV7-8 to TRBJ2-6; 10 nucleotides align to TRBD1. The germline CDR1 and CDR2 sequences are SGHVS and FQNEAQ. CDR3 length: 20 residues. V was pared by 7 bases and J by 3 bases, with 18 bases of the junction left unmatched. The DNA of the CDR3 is TGTGCCAGCACGTTAGACCGTCGGGACAGGGGCTTGAGTGGGGCCAACGTCCTGACTTTC. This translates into CASTLDRRDRGLSGANVLTF.

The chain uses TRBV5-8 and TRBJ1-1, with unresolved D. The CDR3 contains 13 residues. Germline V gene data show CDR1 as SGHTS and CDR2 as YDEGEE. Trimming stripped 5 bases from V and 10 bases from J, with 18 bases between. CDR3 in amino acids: CASRVHSSEGAFF. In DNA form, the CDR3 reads TGTGCCAGCAGGGTGCACAGCTCCGAAGGAGCTTTCTTT.

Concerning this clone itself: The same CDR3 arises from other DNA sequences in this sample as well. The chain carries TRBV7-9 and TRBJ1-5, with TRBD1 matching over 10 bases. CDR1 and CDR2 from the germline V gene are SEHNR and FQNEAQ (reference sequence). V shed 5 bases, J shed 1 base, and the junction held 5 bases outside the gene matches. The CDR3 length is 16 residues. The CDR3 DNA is TGTGCCAGCAGCCCCGGGACAGGGGCGAGCAATCAGCCCCAGCATTTT. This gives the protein CASSPGTGASNQPQHF.

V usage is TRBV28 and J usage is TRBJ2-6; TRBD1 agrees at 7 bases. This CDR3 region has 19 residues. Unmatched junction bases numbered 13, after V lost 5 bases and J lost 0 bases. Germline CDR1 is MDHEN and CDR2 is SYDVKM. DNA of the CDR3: TGTGCCAGCAGTCCACGACAGGGTAGAGTCGCCTCTGGGGCCAACGTCCTGACTTTC. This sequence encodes CASSPRQGRVASGANVLTF.

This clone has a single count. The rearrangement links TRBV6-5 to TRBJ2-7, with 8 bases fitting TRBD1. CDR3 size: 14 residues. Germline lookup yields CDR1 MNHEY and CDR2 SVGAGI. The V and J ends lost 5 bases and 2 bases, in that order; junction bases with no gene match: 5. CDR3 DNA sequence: TGTGCCAGCAGTCGACAGGGGCTCCCCTACGAGCAGTACTTC. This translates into CASSRQGLPYEQYF.